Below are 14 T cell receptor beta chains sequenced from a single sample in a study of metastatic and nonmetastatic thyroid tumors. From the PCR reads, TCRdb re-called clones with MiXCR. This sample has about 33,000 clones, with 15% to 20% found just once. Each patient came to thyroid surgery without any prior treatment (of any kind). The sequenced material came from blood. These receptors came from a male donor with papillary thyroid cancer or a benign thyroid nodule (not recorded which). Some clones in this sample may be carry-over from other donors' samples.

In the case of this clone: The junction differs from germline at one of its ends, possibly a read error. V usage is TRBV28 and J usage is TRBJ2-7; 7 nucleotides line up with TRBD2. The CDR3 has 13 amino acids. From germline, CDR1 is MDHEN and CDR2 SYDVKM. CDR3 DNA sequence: TGTGCCAGCCCTGTGGCGGGAGCCTACGAGCATTACTTC. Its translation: CASPVAGAYEHYF.

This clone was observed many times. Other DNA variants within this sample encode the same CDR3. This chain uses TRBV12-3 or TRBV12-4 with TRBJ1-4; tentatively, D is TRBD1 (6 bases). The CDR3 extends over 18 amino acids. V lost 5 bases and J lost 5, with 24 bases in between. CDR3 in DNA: TGTGCCAGCAGTCCGAGGCATGGGGGGCGATCCTTAAATGAAAAACTGTTTTTT. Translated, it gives CASSPRHGGRSLNEKLFF.

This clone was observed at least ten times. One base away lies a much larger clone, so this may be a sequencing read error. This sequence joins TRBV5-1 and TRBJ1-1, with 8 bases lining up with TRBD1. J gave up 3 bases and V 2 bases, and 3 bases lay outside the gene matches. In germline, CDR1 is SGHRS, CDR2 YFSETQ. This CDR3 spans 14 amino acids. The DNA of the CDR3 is TGCGCCAGCAGCTTCAGGGGGCGGGACACTGAAGCTTTCTTT. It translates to CASSFRGRDTEAFF.

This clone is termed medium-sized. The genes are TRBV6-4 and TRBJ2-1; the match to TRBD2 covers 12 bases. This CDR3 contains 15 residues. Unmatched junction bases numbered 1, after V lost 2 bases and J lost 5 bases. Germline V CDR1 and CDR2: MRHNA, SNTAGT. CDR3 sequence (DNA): TGTGCCAGCAGTGACCGACTAGCGGGAGACAATGAGCAGTTCTTC. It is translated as CASSDRLAGDNEQFF.

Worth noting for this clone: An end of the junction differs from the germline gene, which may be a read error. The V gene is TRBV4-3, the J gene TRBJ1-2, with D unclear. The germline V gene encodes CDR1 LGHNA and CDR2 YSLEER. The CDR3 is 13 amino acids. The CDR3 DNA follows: TGCGCTAGCAGCCACCATTCTAACTATGGCTACACCTTC. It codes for CASSHHSNYGYTF.

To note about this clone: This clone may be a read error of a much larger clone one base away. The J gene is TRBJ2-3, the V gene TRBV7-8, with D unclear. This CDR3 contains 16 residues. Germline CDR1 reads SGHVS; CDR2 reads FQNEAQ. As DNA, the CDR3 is TGTGCCAACAGCTTAGTAACAGCATCAAGCACAGATACGCAGTATTTT. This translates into CANSLVTASSTDTQYF.

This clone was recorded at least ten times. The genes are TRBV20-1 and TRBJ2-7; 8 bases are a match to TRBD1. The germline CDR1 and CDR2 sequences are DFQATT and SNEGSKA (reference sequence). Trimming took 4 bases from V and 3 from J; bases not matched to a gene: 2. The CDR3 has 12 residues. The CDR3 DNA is TGCAGTGCTACCGGACAGGGCTACGAGCAGTACTTC. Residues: CSATGQGYEQYF.

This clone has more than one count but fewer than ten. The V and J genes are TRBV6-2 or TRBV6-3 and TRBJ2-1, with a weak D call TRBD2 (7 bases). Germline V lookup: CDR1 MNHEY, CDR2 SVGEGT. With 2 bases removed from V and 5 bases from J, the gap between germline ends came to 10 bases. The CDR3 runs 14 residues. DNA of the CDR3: TGTGCCAGCAGTTACGAGGGGGGGGACAATGAGCAGTTCTTC. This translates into CASSYEGGDNEQFF.

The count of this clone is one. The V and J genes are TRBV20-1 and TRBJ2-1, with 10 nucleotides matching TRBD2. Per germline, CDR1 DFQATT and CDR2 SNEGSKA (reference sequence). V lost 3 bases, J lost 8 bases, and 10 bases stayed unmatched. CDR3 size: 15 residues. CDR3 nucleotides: TGCAGTGCTAGCTTAGCGGGAGGCCTCAGGGATGAGCAGTTCTTC. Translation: CSASLAGGLRDEQFF.

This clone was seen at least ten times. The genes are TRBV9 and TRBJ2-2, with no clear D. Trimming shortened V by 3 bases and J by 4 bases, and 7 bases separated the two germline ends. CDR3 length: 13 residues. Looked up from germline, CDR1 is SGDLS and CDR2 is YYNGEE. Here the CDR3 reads CASSALTTGELFF. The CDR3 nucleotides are TGTGCCAGCAGCGCCTTAACCACCGGGGAGCTGTTTTTT.

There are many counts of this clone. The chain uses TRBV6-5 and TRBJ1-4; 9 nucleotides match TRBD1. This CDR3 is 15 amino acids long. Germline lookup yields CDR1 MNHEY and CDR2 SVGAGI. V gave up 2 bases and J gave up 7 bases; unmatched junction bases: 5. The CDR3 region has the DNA TGTGCCAGCAGTTACAAGGGACAGGGCGGTGAAAAACTGTTTTTT. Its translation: CASSYKGQGGEKLFF.

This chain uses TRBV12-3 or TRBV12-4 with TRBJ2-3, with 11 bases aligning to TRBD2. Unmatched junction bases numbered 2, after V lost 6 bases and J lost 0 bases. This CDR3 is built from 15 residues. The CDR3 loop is CASRRTSGSTDTQYF. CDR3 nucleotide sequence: TGTGCCAGCAGGCGGACTAGCGGGAGCACAGATACGCAGTATTTT.

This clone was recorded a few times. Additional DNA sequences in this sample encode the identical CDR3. The CDR3 DNA reads TGTGCCAGCAGTCCCCGTACAGCTTACGAGCAGTACTTC. Translating gives CASSPRTAYEQYF. This chain connects TRBV27 to TRBJ2-7; no clear D gene. The CDR3 contains 13 residues. Germline lookup yields CDR1 MNHEY and CDR2 SMNVEV (reference sequence). The V end lost 5 bases, the J end lost 4 bases, and 12 bases lay between the germline ends.

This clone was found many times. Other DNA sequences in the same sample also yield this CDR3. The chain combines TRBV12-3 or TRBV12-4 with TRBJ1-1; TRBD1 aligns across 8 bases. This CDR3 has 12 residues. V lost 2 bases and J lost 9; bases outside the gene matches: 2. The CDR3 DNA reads TGTGCCAGCAGTTTACGGACAGGGAAAGCTTTCTTT. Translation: CASSLRTGKAFF.